This entry lists 32 T cell receptor beta chains sequenced from one sample in a study of identical twins. TCRdb passed the 5' RACE reads through MiXCR, listing each CDR3 protein once. The sample lists approximately 500,000 distinct CDR3 sequences, 13% to 15% occurring once. This sample was also put to use in a study of yellow fever vaccine responses in identical twins.

The specimen was CD4+ T cells sorted from blood. The source is a woman in her late teens or twenties in good health.

The chain carries TRBV20-1 and TRBJ2-3, with D perhaps matching TRBD2 (6 bases). The CDR3 runs to 13 residues. V was trimmed by 6 bases and J by 2 bases, leaving 12 bases between them. Germline CDR1 reads DFQATT; CDR2 reads SNEGSKA (reference sequence). DNA for the CDR3: TGCAGTGCCCCCGCGGGGAACACAGATACGCAGTATTTT. Its protein is CSAPAGNTDTQYF.

The chain uses TRBV12-3 or TRBV12-4 and TRBJ2-3; 11 bases line up with TRBD1. J was trimmed by 2 bases and V by 7 bases; bases with no gene match: 5. The CDR3 runs 15 residues. The CDR3 here is CASTWTGGITDTQYF. CDR3 DNA: TGTGCCAGCACTTGGACAGGGGGCATCACAGATACGCAGTATTTT.

This chain links TRBV2 with TRBJ2-3; D might be TRBD1 (5 bases). The CDR3 has 13 residues. The V and J ends lost 4 bases and 5 bases respectively, with 10 bases between them. Germline-derived CDR1 and CDR2 are SNHLY and FYNNEI. The CDR3: CASSVGVGDTQYF. The CDR3 bases are TGTGCCAGCAGTGTAGGGGTTGGAGATACGCAGTATTTT.

In its sample, this clonotype was seen a few times. This chain uses TRBV2 with TRBJ2-1, with 10 bases aligning to TRBD2. The germline CDR1 and CDR2 sequences are SNHLY and FYNNEI. The CDR3 extends over 15 amino acids. V was pared by 8 bases and J by 15 bases, with 19 bases of the junction left unmatched. The CDR3 DNA reads as TGTGCCAGCGGTACCGGGACTAGCGCTAAATCGGGGTTGTTCTTC. Translation: CASGTGTSAKSGLFF.

The DNA of the CDR3 is TGTGCCAGCAGCCAAGGTAGAGGTCAGCCCCAGCATTTT. It encodes CASSQGRGQPQHF. The chain carries TRBV3-1 and TRBJ1-5, with unresolved D. Germline V gives CDR1 LGHDT, CDR2 YNNKEL (reference sequence). V was cut by 1 base and J by 6 bases, with 7 bases left in between. The CDR3 spans 13 residues.

Written as DNA, the CDR3 is TGTGCCAGCAGCCCCCCAGTTTGGGGGATCACTGAAGCTTTCTTT. Translation gives CASSPPVWGITEAFF. The chain carries TRBV5-6 and TRBJ1-1, with a tentative D call TRBD1 (5 bases). CDR3 length equals 15 residues. CDR1 SGHDT and CDR2 YYEEEE come from the germline V gene. Trimming took 4 bases from V and 4 from J, leaving 17 bases between them.

This chain connects TRBV20-1 to TRBJ2-5; 11 nucleotides align to TRBD2. J was trimmed by 1 base and V by 1 base; bases with no gene match: 2. Germline values: CDR1 DFQATT, CDR2 SNEGSKA (reference sequence). The CDR3 spans 15 residues. This chain's CDR3 is CSARASGGIQETQYF. The CDR3, as DNA: TGCAGTGCTAGAGCTAGCGGGGGGATCCAAGAGACCCAGTACTTC.

The chain joins TRBV7-3 to TRBJ2-2; D is ambiguous. This CDR3 contains 13 residues. The germline CDR1 and CDR2 sequences are SGHTA and FQGTGA. V was shortened by 5 bases and J by 6 bases, with 10 bases between the two germline ends. DNA for the CDR3: TGTGCCAGCAGCATTATAGCTTCCGGGGAGCTGTTTTTT. Its protein product is CASSIIASGELFF.

The rearrangement uses TRBV11-2 and TRBJ2-2; tentative D call: TRBD2 (7 bases). The CDR3 runs to 15 residues. V lost 3 bases and J 7 bases, leaving 15 bases between the germline ends. Germline V CDR1 and CDR2: SGHAT, FQNNGV. Here the CDR3 DNA reads TGTGCCAGCAGCTTCCTCCCAGGGGAGGGCGGGGAGCTGTTTTTT. Translating gives CASSFLPGEGGELFF.

The chain combines TRBV29-1 with TRBJ2-3, with a possible D match to TRBD2 (5 bases). The germline V gene has CDR1 SQVTM and CDR2 ANQGSEA. The V and J ends lost 3 bases and 6 bases respectively, with 10 bases between them. The CDR3 runs 12 residues. CDR3 amino acids: CSVEHQRDTQYF. In DNA form, the CDR3 reads TGCAGCGTTGAGCACCAGCGGGATACGCAGTATTTT.

V usage is TRBV20-1 and J usage is TRBJ2-1; D is tentatively TRBD1 or TRBD2 (5 bases each). The germline gives CDR1 DFQATT, CDR2 SNEGSKA (reference sequence). This CDR3 is built from 13 residues. The V end lost 6 bases, the J end lost 10 bases, and 19 bases lay between the germline ends. The CDR3 bases are TGCAGTGCCACCCCTGGGACCACGGGGGAGCAGTTCTTC. Amino acids: CSATPGTTGEQFF.

This clonotype was recorded a few times. This chain joins TRBV29-1 and TRBJ2-2; D gene ambiguous. The V gene lost 2 bases and the J gene lost 1 base, with 8 bases spanning the gap. The CDR3 has 14 amino acids. Germline V gives CDR1 SQVTM, CDR2 ANQGSEA. Written as DNA, the CDR3 is TGCAGCGTTGAAAGGCTAGAGAACACCGGGGAGCTGTTTTTT. This sequence encodes CSVERLENTGELFF.

This clonotype was picked up a small number of times. This rearrangement joins TRBV4-1 to TRBJ2-1; TRBD2 aligns across 7 bases. The germline CDR1 and CDR2 sequences are MGHRA and YSYEKL. The CDR3 covers 16 residues. The junction had 5 bases not matched to a gene; V was cut back by 0 bases and J by 3 bases. The CDR3 nucleotides read TGCGCCAGCAGCCAAGATGACGGCGGGAGCTACAATGAGCAGTTCTTC. Protein sequence: CASSQDDGGSYNEQFF.

This clonotype was found a few times. The J gene is TRBJ2-1, the V gene TRBV20-1; D is possibly TRBD1 (6 bases). CDR1 and CDR2 (germline): DFQATT, SNEGSKA (reference sequence). V dropped 5 bases and J dropped 2 bases, with 16 bases sitting between them. The CDR3 length is 15 residues. CDR3 residues: CSAGSLGAPYNEQFF. CDR3 DNA: TGCAGTGCTGGCAGCCTGGGGGCCCCCTACAATGAGCAGTTCTTC.

The CDR3 protein is CASSFFAQETQYF. CDR3 nucleotide sequence: TGCGCCAGCAGCTTCTTTGCCCAAGAGACCCAGTACTTC. The chain is built from TRBV5-1 and TRBJ2-5; D is unresolved. CDR1 and CDR2 from the germline V gene are SGHRS and YFSETQ. The ends were cut back, 2 bases at V and 1 base at J, with 6 bases in the middle. The CDR3 runs to 13 residues.

The chain recombines TRBV2 with TRBJ2-7; TRBD2 agrees at 10 bases. V lost 6 bases to trimming and J lost 2 bases; unmatched junction nucleotides: 10. This CDR3 contains 16 residues. The germline V gene encodes CDR1 SNHLY and CDR2 FYNNEI. This CDR3 is CASRGLWLAGAYEQYF. DNA for the CDR3: TGTGCCAGCAGAGGCCTTTGGCTAGCGGGGGCCTACGAGCAGTACTTC.

This clonotype is a singleton in its sample. CDR3 sequence reads: CASSPQRGTSDTQYF. The CDR3 bases are TGTGCCAGCAGTCCGCAGCGGGGGACGTCAGATACGCAGTATTTT. The chain uses TRBV2 and TRBJ2-3, with TRBD2 matching over 8 bases. The CDR3 consists of 15 residues. V lost 5 bases and J lost 4; bases outside the gene matches: 8. Germline V gene lookup returns CDR1 SNHLY and CDR2 FYNNEI.

V gene TRBV20-1 combines with J gene TRBJ2-1; D perhaps matches TRBD2 (6 bases). This CDR3 has 19 amino acids. V shed 5 bases and J shed 7 bases, with 33 bases lying between them. Germline V gene data show CDR1 as DFQATT and CDR2 as SNEGSKA (reference sequence). In DNA, the CDR3 is TGCAGTGCTTTCACGCGCCCAGTTTTTAGCGGACTAACGGGGAATGAGCAGTTCTTC. It translates to CSAFTRPVFSGLTGNEQFF.

This clonotype was seen at least ten times. This chain uses TRBV7-6 with TRBJ2-1; D gene ambiguous. The CDR3 covers 13 residues. CDR1 is SGHVS and CDR2 is FNYEAQ in the germline V gene. V lost 1 base and J lost 4, with 5 bases in between. The CDR3 coding sequence is TGTGCCAGCAGCTTAGAGGTGTACAATGAGCAGTTCTTC. Residues: CASSLEVYNEQFF. The full variable domain, in which reference TRBV7-6 and TRBJ2-1 provide the parts outside the CDR3, is GAGVSQSPRYKVTKRGQDVALRCDPISGHVSLYWYRQALGQGPEFLTYFNYEAQQDKSGLPNDRFSAERPEGSISTLTIQRTEQRDSAMYRCASSLEVYNEQFFGPGTRLTVL.

This clonotype has a handful of counts. The chain has TRBV24-1 and TRBJ2-5; D not resolved. This CDR3 comprises 17 residues. Germline V gene lookup returns CDR1 KGHDR and CDR2 SFDVKD. The V and J ends lost 3 bases and 5 bases respectively, with 21 bases between them. CDR3 loop: CATSDGTGPPFGETQYF. The CDR3 nucleotides are TGTGCCACCAGTGATGGAACCGGGCCCCCGTTCGGGGAGACCCAGTACTTC.

The CDR3 is CASAISGGYNEQFF. The CDR3 DNA reads as TGTGCCAGCGCGATTAGCGGGGGCTACAATGAGCAGTTCTTC. This chain links TRBV12-3 or TRBV12-4 with TRBJ2-1, with 9 bases lining up with TRBD2. The CDR3 is made up of 14 amino acids. After removal of 8 bases from V and 3 bases from J, the junction contained 5 bases not matched to a gene.

This chain links TRBV19 with TRBJ2-7, with 15 bases that match TRBD2. Germline V gene data show CDR1 as LNHDA and CDR2 as SQIVND (reference sequence). This CDR3 is built from 15 residues. V lost 5 bases to trimming and J lost 4 bases; unmatched junction nucleotides: 3. The CDR3 nucleotides read TGTGCCAGTAGTCCCGGGACTAGCGGGAGGTACGAGCAGTACTTC. Translated: CASSPGTSGRYEQYF.

This clonotype has a handful of counts. The rearrangement joins TRBV11-3 to TRBJ2-1, with 7 nucleotides matching TRBD2. From germline, CDR1 is SGHNT and CDR2 YENEEA. The CDR3 sequence is 17 residues long. The V segment lost 0 bases and the J segment 2 bases; nucleotides outside the gene matches: 7. CDR3: CASSLDGLAETYNEQFF. CDR3 DNA sequence: TGTGCCAGCAGCTTAGATGGGCTAGCGGAGACCTACAATGAGCAGTTCTTC.

CDR3 nucleotide sequence: TGCGCCAGCAGCTTGGGCGGGACTAGCGACACAGATACGCAGTATTTT. This translates into CASSLGGTSDTDTQYF. This chain links TRBV5-1 with TRBJ2-3, with 10 positions matching TRBD2. The germline CDR1 and CDR2 sequences are SGHRS and YFSETQ. V gave up 0 bases and J gave up 2 bases; unmatched junction bases: 3. The CDR3 runs to 16 residues. The entire variable domain, with the rest obtained from reference TRBV5-1 and TRBJ2-3, is as follows: KAGVTQTPRYLIKTRGQQVTLSCSPISGHRSVSWYQQTPGQGLQFLFEYFSETQRNKGNFPGRFSGRQFSNSRSEMNVSTLELGDSALYLCASSLGGTSDTDTQYFGPGTRLTVL.

The DNA for the CDR3 is TGTGCCAGCAGCCCTGGGCCAGGGGGCACTAATGAAAAACTGTTTTTT. Translation: CASSPGPGGTNEKLFF. V usage is TRBV28 and J usage is TRBJ1-4, with 8 bases aligning to TRBD1. Germline V lookup: CDR1 MDHEN, CDR2 SYDVKM. Unmatched junction bases numbered 8, after V lost 6 bases and J lost 2 bases. The CDR3 covers 16 residues.

The V and J genes are TRBV27 and TRBJ1-6; D is ambiguous. The ends were cut back, 2 bases at V and 7 bases at J, with 12 bases in the middle. The CDR3 is 15 amino acids. Per the germline V gene, CDR1 is MNHEY and CDR2 is SMNVEV (reference sequence). CDR3 coding DNA: TGTGCCAGCAGTTTAAAGGGAACTACGAATTCACCCCTCCACTTT. Translated, it gives CASSLKGTTNSPLHF.

This clonotype has a count of ten or more. V usage is TRBV5-1 and J usage is TRBJ2-1, with D perhaps TRBD2 (6 bases). The CDR3 consists of 17 residues. V dropped 4 bases and J dropped 6 bases, with 23 bases sitting between them. CDR1 and CDR2 from the germline V gene are SGHRS and YFSETQ. CDR3 protein: CASSPRLRDSPTNEQFF. The CDR3 DNA is TGCGCCAGCAGCCCCCGTCTACGGGACTCACCTACCAATGAGCAGTTCTTC.

The chain combines TRBV6-2 or TRBV6-3 with TRBJ2-7; a possible D gene is TRBD1 (6 bases). The germline gives CDR1 MNHEY, CDR2 SVGEGT. The V gene lost 6 bases and the J gene lost 8 bases, with 17 bases spanning the gap. The length of the CDR3 is 13 residues. The CDR3 is CASSQGQSTQQYV. CDR3 coding DNA: TGTGCCAGCAGCCAAGGACAGTCAACTCAGCAGTACGTC.

This clonotype has only a few counts. The chain couples TRBV20-1 to TRBJ2-4, with D possibly matching TRBD2 (5 bases). Between the trimmed V and J ends, which lost 6 bases and 4 bases, there was a span of 16 bases. The length of the CDR3 is 14 residues. Germline V gene sequence: CDR1 DFQATT, CDR2 SNEGSKA (reference sequence). DNA of the CDR3: TGCAGTGCACCTTGGGGAGAAGGAAAAAACATTCAGTACTTC. This translates into CSAPWGEGKNIQYF.

The chain combines TRBV6-5 with TRBJ2-6; no reliable D call. Germline V gene sequence: CDR1 MNHEY, CDR2 SVGAGI. Trimming left V 0 bases short and J 2 bases short, with 11 bases between. The CDR3 runs to 17 residues. The CDR3, as DNA: TGTGCCAGCAGTTACTCGACACCCATCCCTGGGGCCAACGTCCTGACTTTC. It encodes CASSYSTPIPGANVLTF.

This clonotype turned up a few times. The gene calls are TRBV6-5 and TRBJ2-3; 11 nucleotides agree with TRBD2. The ends lost 1 base at V and 1 base at J; junction bases unmatched: 4. Germline assignment: CDR1 MNHEY and CDR2 SVGAGI. The CDR3 covers 17 residues. The CDR3 protein is CASSYFSSGRRTDTQYF. The CDR3 coding sequence is TGTGCCAGCAGTTACTTCTCTAGCGGGAGGCGCACAGATACGCAGTATTTT.

The rearrangement joins TRBV4-1 to TRBJ1-5, with no clear D. Between the trimmed V and J ends, which lost 2 bases and 7 bases, there was a span of 12 bases. The CDR3 has 14 residues. Germline-derived CDR1 and CDR2 are MGHRA and YSYEKL. The CDR3 DNA reads as TGCGCCAGCAGCCAACCCCTCTTCGGGCAGCCCCAGCATTTT. Amino acids: CASSQPLFGQPQHF.